This T cell receptor beta chain is drawn from a study of cytomegalovirus exposure and HLA in healthy donors. PCR involved 60 Vbeta and 13 Jbeta primers. Assay: immunoSEQ multiplex PCR; the TCRdb copy retains only in-frame clones and omits some. The data hold some 180,000 clones, with 85% observed a single time. CDR3 size: 16 residues. V lost 7 bases and J lost 3; bases outside the gene matches: 9. Germline V gives CDR1 MNHEY, CDR2 SMNVEV (reference sequence). This clone was recorded once. This receptor was taken from a man aged 25 to 40 in good health and CMV-seropositive. The chain carries TRBV27 and TRBJ2-6; TRBD1 matches at 7 bases. What was sequenced was PBMCs. In DNA, the CDR3 is TGTGCCAGCACCCGACAGGGACCAGATGGGGCCAACGTCCTGACTTTC. Translating gives CASTRQGPDGANVLTF.